The text below deals with one TCR beta chain. As yet, its antigen is unknown. TCR alpha and TCR beta cDNA libraries with sample barcodes and UMIs came from 5'RACE using constant-segment primers. TCRdb used MiXCR to reprocess the 5' RACE reads, holding one entry per CDR3 protein. The profile covers about 49,000 distinct CDR3 sequences, with around 7.2% appearing a single time and roughly 1.4% taken by the ten largest. This entry belongs to a study of T-cell memory formation after mild COVID-19. Study conclusions and caveats: Of the contracting clones, CD4+ ones lay mainly in CM and EM, and CD8+ ones in EMRA. Clones shrinking between day 15 and 85 showed a balanced CD4/CD8 split, and those that grew later tilted toward CD4+. The pre-infection memory compartment contained some responding clones, suggesting cross-reactive memory joined.

V lost 0 bases, J lost 4 bases, and 2 bases stayed unmatched. This CDR3 contains 14 residues. Germline V lookup: CDR1 SGDLS, CDR2 YYNGEE. Source material: PBMCs or a T cell subset sorted from them (not recorded which). The sequence derives from a man aged 18 to 30 who had mild COVID-19 (a few samples of this study predate the infection). Cell type and time point are not known. The rearrangement links TRBV9 to TRBJ2-3, with TRBD1 matching over 7 bases. For the CDR3, the DNA is TGTGCCAGCAGCGTAGGACAGGGTCCAGATACGCAGTATTTT. Its protein is CASSVGQGPDTQYF.